The entry below gives a single TCR beta chain sequence along with its context. The antigen is not known. After removal of 5 bases from V and 7 bases from J, the junction contained 13 bases not matched to a gene. Germline loops: CDR1 MDHEN, CDR2 SYDVKM. The CDR3 extends over 16 amino acids. Previously described methods with listed TCR primers produced the bulk TCR libraries. TCRdb ran MiXCR on the PCR reads and lists one entry per CDR3 protein. The table records roughly 86,000 distinct CDR3 sequences, around a fifth of them present only once. The data are from a study of molecular identifiers for immune sequencing clone quantification. Study-level results: Underestimated sizes of highly expanded clones could result from identical TCR molecules that share a barcode. More than 97% of effector molecules, versus under 1% of naive-cell molecules, belonged to clones above 20 RNA copies.

Sorted cell numbers of roughly 17,000 to 1,000,000, with 10%, 30% or 50% RNA, served as input for naive CD8 libraries. The sequencing input was naive CD8+ T cells from blood, with Jurkat cell RNA spiked in. Subset defined: FACS-sorted CD8+CD4-CCR7+CD45RA+ naive T cells. V is TRBV28 and J is TRBJ2-1; 8 bases line up with TRBD1. This clonotype was obtained from a human donor in good health. Some libraries in this study had Jurkat cell RNA spiked in. This CDR3 reads CASSQHPGQGNNEQFF. The CDR3 coding sequence is TGTGCCAGCAGTCAACATCCAGGACAGGGCAATAATGAGCAGTTCTTC.